These 32 T cell receptor beta chains came from one sample sequenced in a study of control samples from healthy donors and cancer patients. Using immunoSEQ multiplex PCR, the repertoire was profiled, and TCRdb retains in-frame clones only, with some absent. Found here are some 140,000 clones, just under 90% of them singletons; the top ten hold 6% to 9.5%. Sequencing input: PBMCs. The source of these receptors is a man aged 45-60 years with head and neck cancer.

CDR3 sequence reads: CASSLVGAGSNNEQFF. The CDR3 DNA reads TGTGCCAGCAGCTTAGTTGGGGCAGGATCCAACAATGAGCAGTTCTTC. V gene TRBV7-9 combines with J gene TRBJ2-1, with D possibly being TRBD1 (5 bases). CDR1 is SEHNR, CDR2 FQNEAQ, per germline (reference sequence). The CDR3 loop spans 16 amino acids. Trimming shortened V by 1 base and J by 5 bases, and 15 bases separated the two germline ends.

The chain links TRBV7-9 to TRBJ2-7; D perhaps matches TRBD2 (5 bases). CDR1 and CDR2 from the germline V gene are SEHNR and FQNEAQ (reference sequence). Trimming left V 5 bases short and J 7 bases short, with 15 bases between. CDR3 length: 13 amino acids. CDR3 protein: CASSARGRGEQYF. The CDR3 DNA sequence: TGTGCCAGCAGCGCTCGAGGCCGCGGGGAGCAGTACTTC. The variable domain in full, completed from reference TRBV7-9 and TRBJ2-7, reads DTGVSQNPRHKITKRGQNVTFRCDPISEHNRLYWYRQTLGQGPEFLTYFQNEAQLEKSRLLSDRFSAERPKGSFSTLEIQRTEQGDSAMYLCASSARGRGEQYFGPGTRLTVT.

The chain links TRBV5-1 to TRBJ1-6, with D unresolved. The CDR3 length is 17 residues. Trimming shortened V by 7 bases and J by 0 bases, and 17 bases separated the two germline ends. Per germline, CDR1 SGHRS and CDR2 YFSETQ. The DNA of the CDR3 is TGCGCCAGCCGCCTTTCCGCCGCGAGCTCCTATAATTCACCCCTCCACTTT. It encodes CASRLSAASSYNSPLHF.

V and J are TRBV5-1 and TRBJ2-2, with D maybe TRBD2 (6 bases). From germline, CDR1 is SGHRS and CDR2 YFSETQ. V lost 5 bases and J lost 3, with 11 bases in between. This CDR3 is 14 amino acids long. CDR3 protein: CASRGAGYTGELFF. CDR3 in DNA: TGCGCCAGCAGAGGGGCGGGGTACACCGGGGAGCTGTTTTTT. The whole variable domain, remainder taken from reference TRBV5-1 and TRBJ2-2, is KAGVTQTPRYLIKTRGQQVTLSCSPISGHRSVSWYQQTPGQGLQFLFEYFSETQRNKGNFPGRFSGRQFSNSRSEMNVSTLELGDSALYLCASRGAGYTGELFFGEGSRLTVL.

The V and J genes are TRBV4-1 and TRBJ1-5; a possible D gene is TRBD1 (5 bases). Germline assignment: CDR1 MGHRA and CDR2 YSYEKL. The CDR3 consists of 17 residues. The V end lost 3 bases, the J end lost 7 bases, and 22 bases lay between the germline ends. The CDR3 DNA follows: TGCGCCAGCAGCCACCTGAAAACAAGGGGCTTGGAACAGCCCCAGCATTTT. Translating it yields CASSHLKTRGLEQPQHF.

This sequence joins TRBV3-1 (or the pseudogene TRBV3-2) and TRBJ2-3; the match to TRBD2 covers 9 bases. J lost 6 bases, V lost 3 bases, and 13 bases had no gene match. Germline V gene data show CDR1 as LGHDT and CDR2 as YNNKEL (reference sequence). The CDR3 length is 17 residues. The CDR3 DNA follows: TGTGCCAGCAGCCAGGCTATAGCGGGAGAGGGGGTGGATACGCAGTATTTT. Translation: CASSQAIAGEGVDTQYF.

This chain links TRBV7-3 with TRBJ1-3; no clear D. Germline CDR1 SGHTA, CDR2 FQGTGA. CDR3 length: 16 residues. Trimming stripped 5 bases from V and 0 bases from J, with 14 bases between. The CDR3 spells CASSPGRLTSGNTIYF. In DNA form, the CDR3 reads TGTGCCAGCAGCCCCGGCAGGCTTACCTCTGGAAACACCATATATTTT.

In its sample, this clone was seen once. The genes are TRBV18 and TRBJ2-1; D may correspond to TRBD1 or TRBD2 (5 bases each). The ends were cut back, 3 bases at V and 3 bases at J, with 15 bases in the middle. Germline CDR1 and CDR2: KGHSH and LQKENI. The CDR3 extends over 16 amino acids. CDR3 protein: CASSPDGTRDYNEQFF. CDR3 nucleotide sequence: TGTGCCAGCTCACCGGACGGGACGAGAGACTACAATGAGCAGTTCTTC.

The V call is TRBV27, the J call TRBJ1-2, with D unclear. The CDR3 runs 14 residues. CDR1 and CDR2 (germline): MNHEY, SMNVEV (reference sequence). Trimming left V 2 bases short and J 4 bases short, with 11 bases between. CDR3 amino acids: CASSLKPTGYGYTF. The CDR3 DNA is TGTGCCAGCAGTTTAAAGCCGACGGGCTATGGCTACACCTTC.

This clone was observed once. The chain uses TRBV4-1 and TRBJ1-5; tentatively, D is TRBD1 (5 bases). V shed 4 bases and J shed 9 bases, with 16 bases lying between them. Germline V CDR1 and CDR2: MGHRA, YSYEKL. The length of the CDR3 is 14 residues. For the CDR3, the DNA is TGCGCCAGCAGCCCGGCGGGGGTGCTGGGGCCCCAGCATTTT. This gives the protein CASSPAGVLGPQHF.

The chain links TRBV19 to TRBJ2-1, with D perhaps assigned TRBD1 or TRBD2 (5 bases each). This CDR3 region has 12 residues. Germline values: CDR1 LNHDA, CDR2 SQIVND (reference sequence). V shed 3 bases and J shed 10 bases, with 10 bases lying between them. The CDR3 loop reads CASSIGTREQFF. The CDR3 DNA is TGTGCCAGTAGTATTGGGACCCGGGAGCAGTTCTTC.

V is TRBV5-1 and J is TRBJ2-5; weak D call: TRBD1 (5 bases). V was clipped by 5 bases and J by 7 bases, with 27 bases between them. Germline V lookup: CDR1 SGHRS, CDR2 YFSETQ. The CDR3 totals 17 residues. CDR3 protein: CASRNHPRVLSLGTQYF. The CDR3 DNA is TGCGCCAGCAGAAACCATCCCAGGGTATTAAGCCTTGGGACCCAGTACTTC. The full variable domain, completed using reference TRBV5-1 and TRBJ2-5, is KAGVTQTPRYLIKTRGQQVTLSCSPISGHRSVSWYQQTPGQGLQFLFEYFSETQRNKGNFPGRFSGRQFSNSRSEMNVSTLELGDSALYLCASRNHPRVLSLGTQYFGPGTRLLVL.

This clone was observed a single time. V gene TRBV28 combines with J gene TRBJ2-7, with D perhaps TRBD1 (5 bases). The CDR3 length is 12 residues. In germline, CDR1 is MDHEN, CDR2 SYDVKM. The ends were cut back, 5 bases at V and 5 bases at J, with 10 bases in the middle. The CDR3 protein is CASSQGAHEQYF. DNA of the CDR3: TGTGCCAGCAGTCAAGGGGCCCACGAGCAGTACTTC.

The chain couples TRBV5-8 to TRBJ2-6; 9 bases agree with TRBD1. V lost 2 bases, J lost 0 bases, and 6 bases stayed unmatched. In germline, CDR1 is SGHTS, CDR2 YDEGEE. This CDR3 spans 18 amino acids. The CDR3 region is CASSFLLGQGSGANVLTF. For the CDR3, the DNA is TGTGCCAGCAGCTTTCTTCTGGGACAGGGCTCTGGGGCCAACGTCCTGACTTTC.

This clone has a single count. The V and J genes are TRBV9 and TRBJ2-3, with D tentatively TRBD1 (6 bases). V lost 3 bases and J lost 2, with 13 bases in between. CDR1 SGDLS and CDR2 YYNGEE come from the germline V gene. The CDR3 has 15 residues. Here the CDR3 reads CASSASGDITDTQYF. DNA for the CDR3: TGTGCCAGCAGCGCCTCAGGGGACATCACAGATACGCAGTATTTT.

This clone was seen a handful of times. The chain links TRBV11-2 to TRBJ1-5, with TRBD1 as a possible D gene (5 bases). Germline assignment: CDR1 SGHAT and CDR2 FQNNGV. V was clipped by 5 bases and J by 0 bases, with 14 bases between them. CDR3 length: 16 amino acids. CDR3 sequence (DNA): TGTGCCAGCAGCCCAAGAGGGGACGATAGCAATCAGCCCCAGCATTTT. This codes for CASSPRGDDSNQPQHF. The full variable domain, its missing parts supplied by reference TRBV11-2 and TRBJ1-5, is EAGVAQSPRYKIIEKRQSVAFWCNPISGHATLYWYQQILGQGPKLLIQFQNNGVVDDSQLPKDRFSAERLKGVDSTLKIQPAKLEDSAVYLCASSPRGDDSNQPQHFGDGTRLSIL.

This chain uses TRBV5-1 with TRBJ1-3, with a possible D match to TRBD1 (6 bases). Germline-derived CDR1 and CDR2 are SGHRS and YFSETQ. The CDR3 covers 15 residues. V shed 0 bases and J shed 2 bases, with 9 bases lying between them. The CDR3 region has the DNA TGCGCCAGCAGCTTGGCAGGGGTTACTGGAAACACCATATATTTT. It encodes CASSLAGVTGNTIYF. Drawing the rest from reference TRBV5-1 and TRBJ1-3, the complete variable domain is KAGVTQTPRYLIKTRGQQVTLSCSPISGHRSVSWYQQTPGQGLQFLFEYFSETQRNKGNFPGRFSGRQFSNSRSEMNVSTLELGDSALYLCASSLAGVTGNTIYFGEGSWLTVV.

V gene TRBV24-1 combines with J gene TRBJ2-5, with TRBD1 matching 7 bases. The CDR3 length is 15 residues. After removal of 6 bases from V and 0 bases from J, the junction contained 6 bases not matched to a gene. The V gene's germline CDR1 is KGHDR and CDR2 SFDVKD. CDR3 amino acids: CATSLRQGYQETQYF. DNA for the CDR3: TGTGCCACCAGTCTCAGACAGGGATACCAAGAGACCCAGTACTTC.

The gene calls are TRBV28 and TRBJ1-1; 10 nucleotides align to TRBD1. J lost 4 bases, V lost 6 bases, and 8 bases had no gene match. The CDR3 totals 15 residues. CDR1 is MDHEN, CDR2 SYDVKM, per germline. CDR3 sequence (DNA): TGTGCCAGCAGAGCGGGGACAGGGGAGTTCACTGAAGCTTTCTTT. Protein sequence: CASRAGTGEFTEAFF.

This clone has only a few counts. This CDR3 is CASSLTQAGDGYTF. DNA of the CDR3: TGTGCCAGCAGCTTAACCCAGGCTGGCGATGGCTACACCTTC. The chain uses TRBV7-3 and TRBJ1-2; no reliable D call. The length of the CDR3 is 14 residues. CDR1 and CDR2 from the germline V gene are SGHTA and FQGTGA. V lost 0 bases and J lost 6, with 11 bases in between.

A remark on this clone: The same CDR3 is also encoded by other DNA sequences in this sample. J is TRBJ1-5 and V is TRBV2; D possibly corresponds to TRBD1 (5 bases). Germline loops: CDR1 SNHLY, CDR2 FYNNEI. There are 14 residues in the CDR3. Trimming took 7 bases from V and 0 from J, leaving 10 bases between them. CDR3 amino acids: CASTRQNSNQPQHF. CDR3 bases: TGTGCCAGCACCAGACAGAATAGCAATCAGCCCCAGCATTTT.

V and J are TRBV4-2 and TRBJ1-4; D is unclear. Germline V gene sequence: CDR1 LGHNA, CDR2 YNFKEQ. The CDR3 consists of 15 residues. V lost 0 bases and J lost 8, with 13 bases in between. For the CDR3, the DNA is TGTGCCAGCAGCCAAGAAACGTCAGTTCCCGAAAAACTGTTTTTT. Residues: CASSQETSVPEKLFF.

This clone was recorded once. This chain connects TRBV6-6 to TRBJ2-7, with 10 bases fitting TRBD1. V shed 2 bases and J 4 bases; nucleotides not matched to a gene: 5. Germline V gene data show CDR1 as MNHNY and CDR2 as SVGAGI (reference sequence). The CDR3 is made up of 15 amino acids. CDR3 DNA: TGTGCCAGCAGTTACACCGGGACAGGGGTATACGAGCAGTACTTC. It specifies CASSYTGTGVYEQYF.

J is TRBJ2-3 and V is TRBV3-1 (or the pseudogene TRBV3-2); a possible D gene is TRBD1 (5 bases). Between the trimmed V and J ends, which lost 4 bases and 6 bases, there was a span of 8 bases. The germline V gene encodes CDR1 LGHDT and CDR2 YNNKEL (reference sequence). The CDR3 is made up of 12 amino acids. CDR3 in amino acids: CASSLDSDTQYF. CDR3 bases: TGTGCCAGCAGCCTCGACAGCGATACGCAGTATTTT.

This chain links TRBV10-3 with TRBJ2-1, with 11 bases that match TRBD2. The germline V gene encodes CDR1 ENHRY and CDR2 SYGVKD. V was clipped by 6 bases and J by 8 bases; unmatched bases: 12. There are 16 residues in the CDR3. DNA of the CDR3: TGTGCCATCAGGGAATCCTTAGCGGGAGGGCCCGATGAGCAGTTCTTC. Protein product: CAIRESLAGGPDEQFF.

The chain uses TRBV19 and TRBJ2-5; the D is unclear. With 5 bases removed from V and 2 bases from J, the gap between germline ends came to 9 bases. The CDR3 length is 13 residues. The germline V gene has CDR1 LNHDA and CDR2 SQIVND (reference sequence). CDR3 sequence: CASSGGLQETQYF. DNA of the CDR3: TGTGCCAGTAGTGGTGGGCTACAAGAGACCCAGTACTTC.

V is TRBV27 and J is TRBJ2-3, with 10 bases aligning to TRBD2. This CDR3 comprises 17 residues. The trim removed 4 bases at V and 0 bases at J, leaving 7 bases unmatched. CDR1 is MNHEY, CDR2 SMNVEV, per germline (reference sequence). The CDR3 sequence is CASSSPGLAPSTDTQYF. CDR3 nucleotide sequence: TGTGCCAGCAGTTCCCCGGGACTAGCGCCTAGCACAGATACGCAGTATTTT.

V gene TRBV5-1 combines with J gene TRBJ1-6; D remains ambiguous. V was clipped by 4 bases and J by 0 bases, with 11 bases between them. The CDR3 contains 16 residues. Germline CDR1 and CDR2: SGHRS and YFSETQ. The CDR3 spells CASSPRLSSYNSPLHF. The CDR3 DNA is TGCGCCAGCAGCCCCAGGTTAAGCTCCTATAATTCACCCCTCCACTTT.

In its sample, this clone was seen a few times. The J gene is TRBJ1-5, the V gene TRBV4-1; unclear D gene. CDR3 length equals 16 residues. Trimming took off 0 bases at V and 0 bases at J, with 9 bases between the two ends. The germline gives CDR1 MGHRA, CDR2 YSYEKL. CDR3 sequence reads: CASSQEGGDSNQPQHF. In DNA, the CDR3 is TGCGCCAGCAGCCAAGAAGGCGGTGATAGCAATCAGCCCCAGCATTTT.

The chain uses TRBV7-2 and TRBJ1-5; D is unclear. CDR3 length: 15 amino acids. Germline assignment: CDR1 SGHTA and CDR2 FQGNSA. Trimming removed 2 bases at V and 5 bases at J, with 13 bases between. The CDR3 protein is CASSLRGREDQPQHF. The CDR3 bases are TGTGCCAGCAGCTTACGGGGTAGGGAGGATCAGCCCCAGCATTTT. Variable domain in full (rest from reference TRBV7-2 and TRBJ1-5): GAGVSQSPSNKVTEKGKDVELRCDPISGHTALYWYRQSLGQGLEFLIYFQGNSAPDKSGLPSDRFSAERTGGSVSTLTIQRTQQEDSAVYLCASSLRGREDQPQHFGDGTRLSIL.

This chain links TRBV2 with TRBJ1-3; unclear D gene. Germline V lookup: CDR1 SNHLY, CDR2 FYNNEI. Trimming removed 7 bases from V and 0 bases from J, with 7 bases in between. This CDR3 has 13 amino acids. The CDR3 spells CASTTLSGNTIYF. DNA for the CDR3: TGTGCCAGCACGACTCTCTCTGGAAACACCATATATTTT.

This clone showed up just once. J is TRBJ2-3 and V is TRBV7-3; TRBD2 is a possible D gene (6 bases). The CDR3 runs to 15 residues. CDR1 is SGHTA and CDR2 is FQGTGA in the germline V gene. Trimming removed 0 bases at V and 0 bases at J, with 7 bases between. This CDR3 is CASSLTSGSTDTQYF. The CDR3 region has the DNA TGTGCCAGCAGCTTAACTAGCGGCAGCACAGATACGCAGTATTTT.